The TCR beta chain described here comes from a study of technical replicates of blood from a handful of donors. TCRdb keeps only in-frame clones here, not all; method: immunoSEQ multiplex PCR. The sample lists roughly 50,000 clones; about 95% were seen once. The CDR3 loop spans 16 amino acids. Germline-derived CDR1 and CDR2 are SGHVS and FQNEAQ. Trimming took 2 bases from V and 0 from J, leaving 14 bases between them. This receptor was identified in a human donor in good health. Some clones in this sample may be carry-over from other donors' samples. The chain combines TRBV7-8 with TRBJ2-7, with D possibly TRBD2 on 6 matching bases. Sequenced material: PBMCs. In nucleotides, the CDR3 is TGTGCCAGCAGCTTACCTATAGCGGCCTACTCCTACGAGCAGTACTTC. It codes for CASSLPIAAYSYEQYF.